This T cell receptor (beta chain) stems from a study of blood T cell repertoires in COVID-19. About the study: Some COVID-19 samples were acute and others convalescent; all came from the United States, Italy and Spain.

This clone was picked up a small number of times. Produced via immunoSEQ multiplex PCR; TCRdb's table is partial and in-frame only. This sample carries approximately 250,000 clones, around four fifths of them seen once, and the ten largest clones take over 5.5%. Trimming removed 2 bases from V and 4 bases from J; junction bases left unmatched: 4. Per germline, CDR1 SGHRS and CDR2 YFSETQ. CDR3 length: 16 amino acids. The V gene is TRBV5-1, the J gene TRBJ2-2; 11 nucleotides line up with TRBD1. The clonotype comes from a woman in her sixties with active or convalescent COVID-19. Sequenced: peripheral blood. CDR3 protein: CASSFPGTGGTGELFF. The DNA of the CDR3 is TGCGCCAGCAGCTTTCCCGGGACAGGGGGCACCGGGGAGCTGTTTTTT. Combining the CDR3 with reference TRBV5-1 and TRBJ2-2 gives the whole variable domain KAGVTQTPRYLIKTRGQQVTLSCSPISGHRSVSWYQQTPGQGLQFLFEYFSETQRNKGNFPGRFSGRQFSNSRSEMNVSTLELGDSALYLCASSFPGTGGTGELFFGEGSRLTVL.